The clone carrying this T cell receptor beta chain was observed many times. The target antigen is unknown. Losses at the gene ends were 4 bases for V and 3 bases for J; bases not matched to a gene: 2. Germline CDR1 reads MRHNA; CDR2 reads SNTAGT. CDR3 length equals 14 residues. These data come from a study of identical twins. Study observations and caveats: Out-of-frame alpha sequences common to twins exhibited an excess of low generation probability. Partial confounding of zero-insertion analyses by invariant MAIT and iNKT cells was possible. Donors were not followed over many years; analysis was cross-sectional.

Only healthy Caucasians were enrolled as donors. One entry per CDR3 protein results from TCRdb running MiXCR on the 5' RACE reads. The sample consists of under 300,000 distinct CDR3 sequences, roughly 13% of them appearing once. A further study also used this sample, focusing on yellow fever vaccine responses in identical twins.

The rearrangement joins TRBV6-4 to TRBJ2-2, with 7 bases identical to TRBD1. The sequence was obtained from a young woman in good health. Sequencing used memory (CD45RO+) T cells sorted from blood. CDR3 sequence (DNA): TGTGCCAGCAGTGCCGGGACAGACACCGGGGAGCTGTTTTTT. It translates to CASSAGTDTGELFF.